This T cell receptor (beta chain) was profiled in a study of blood T cell repertoires in COVID-19. The overall study: The origin of the acute and convalescent COVID-19 samples was the United States, Italy and Spain. T cells, B-cell-depleted T cells, or PBMCs provided the cDNA or gDNA that served as material.

Points on this clone: Other DNA sequences in this specimen translate into the identical CDR3.

Germline V lookup: CDR1 MDHEN, CDR2 SYDVKM. The CDR3 is 14 amino acids. V gave up 9 bases and J gave up 5 bases, with 16 bases separating them. How the authors handled the data: Reference gene primer amplification in the assay estimated nucleated cell counts. Clones were sequenced by immunoSEQ multiplex PCR, and TCRdb holds only the in-frame ones, with some missing. Clonal size and the V and J genes are those of that table, whereas D and trimming came from the DNA. The profile shows about 75,000 clones, around 74% of them singletons. The receptor was derived from a human donor with acute or convalescent COVID-19. The donor label of this sample is uncertain. The sequencing input was peripheral blood. The chain joins TRBV28 to TRBJ1-4, with D uncertain. The CDR3: CASSPGGRNEKLFF. Written as DNA, the CDR3 is TGTGCCAGTAGCCCGGGAGGGCGGAATGAAAAACTGTTTTTT. Complete variable domain (other parts from reference TRBV28 and TRBJ1-4): DVKVTQSSRYLVKRTGEKVFLECVQDMDHENMFWYRQDPGLGLRLIYFSYDVKMKEKGDIPEGYSVSREKKERFSLILESASTNQTSMYLCASSPGGRNEKLFFGSGTQLSVL.